This TCR beta chain originates from a study of shared clonotypes between healthy human individuals. Comment on this clone: Its matching antigen is unknown.

CDR1 is ENHRY and CDR2 is SYGVKD in the germline V gene. The V and J ends lost 10 bases and 4 bases, in that order; junction bases with no gene match: 16. This CDR3 spans 18 amino acids. Recent acute infections and vaccinations were absent in the healthy HIV-negative adult donors. Ten immunoSEQ deep assay plates were used to sequence unsorted PBMC DNA. Per the study methods: Without quality scores, immunoSEQ junctional reads could not be filtered like full-length reads. Method: immunoSEQ multiplex PCR; TCRdb's copy keeps in-frame clones and lacks some. Clone size and V and J calls were adopted from that table, with D and trimming inferred from the DNA. The table shows roughly 500,000 clones, with around four fifths occurring only once. General study points: Donor scarcity curtailed the genetic and exposure-history diversity represented herein.

J is TRBJ2-2 and V is TRBV10-3; TRBD2 matches at 12 bases. Sequencing used PBMCs. The receptor was derived from a woman between 40 and 50 years old in good health. Some clones in this sample may be carry-over from other donors' samples. CDR3 region: CASKRTSGTPAGTGELFF. CDR3 bases: TGTGCCAGTAAACGGACTAGCGGGACCCCCGCTGGCACCGGGGAGCTGTTTTTT.